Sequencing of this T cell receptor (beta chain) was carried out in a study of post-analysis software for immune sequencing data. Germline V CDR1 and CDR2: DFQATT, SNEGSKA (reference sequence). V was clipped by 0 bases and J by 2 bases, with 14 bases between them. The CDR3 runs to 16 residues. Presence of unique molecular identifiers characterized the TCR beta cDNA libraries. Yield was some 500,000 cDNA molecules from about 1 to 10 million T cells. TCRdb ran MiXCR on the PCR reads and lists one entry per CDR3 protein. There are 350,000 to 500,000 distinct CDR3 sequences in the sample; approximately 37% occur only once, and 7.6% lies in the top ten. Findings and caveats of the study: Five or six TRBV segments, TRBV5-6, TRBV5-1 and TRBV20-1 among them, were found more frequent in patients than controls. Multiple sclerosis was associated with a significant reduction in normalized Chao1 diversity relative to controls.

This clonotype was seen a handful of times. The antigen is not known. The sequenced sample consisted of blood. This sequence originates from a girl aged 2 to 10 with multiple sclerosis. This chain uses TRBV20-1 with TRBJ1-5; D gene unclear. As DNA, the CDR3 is TGCAGTGCTAGAGATTCGCCGGCGAGGGGCAATCAGCCCCAGCATTTT. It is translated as CSARDSPARGNQPQHF.